Below are 10 T cell receptor beta chains sequenced from a single sample in a study of vaccination effects on CD4 cells after COVID-19. After more than 8 days in culture, the CD4+ T cells were isolated. Profiling relied on immunoSEQ multiplex PCR, and the TCRdb table lists in-frame clones only, not all of them. This sample carries 50,000 or so clones, 65% to 80% of them seen once, and the ten largest clones take approximately 5%. The antigens of these receptors remain unknown. The sample was CD4+ T cells from PBMCs cultured without peptide, taken before COVID-19 vaccination. The origin of the receptors is a human donor who received a COVID-19 vaccine.

The J gene is TRBJ2-3, the V gene TRBV19; no firm D call. The V end was cut by 3 bases, the J end by 4 bases, with 8 bases between. Germline loops: CDR1 LNHDA, CDR2 SQIVND (reference sequence). This CDR3 has 13 amino acids. The DNA of the CDR3 is TGTGCCAGTAGTATCGGATACGCAGATACGCAGTATTTT. This translates into CASSIGYADTQYF.

The rearrangement links TRBV6-6 to TRBJ1-5; tentative D call: TRBD1 (5 bases). V shed 7 bases and J shed 2 bases, with 12 bases lying between them. Germline lookup yields CDR1 MNHNY and CDR2 SVGAGI (reference sequence). This CDR3 comprises 14 residues. CDR3 protein: CASTPMGGNQPQHF. CDR3 nucleotide sequence: TGTGCCAGCACCCCCATGGGGGGCAATCAGCCCCAGCATTTT.

This chain links TRBV30 with TRBJ2-7, with D possibly being TRBD2 (7 bases). V lost 0 bases to trimming and J lost 1 base, with 16 bases between them. Germline CDR1 and CDR2: GTSNPN and SVGIG (reference sequence). The CDR3 consists of 16 residues. The CDR3: CAWSVRGAGRSYEQYF. The CDR3 region has the DNA TGTGCCTGGAGTGTACGGGGGGCAGGGAGGTCCTACGAGCAGTACTTC.

The chain is built from TRBV5-1 and TRBJ1-2; 10 nucleotides match TRBD1. This CDR3 spans 13 amino acids. CDR1 is SGHRS and CDR2 is YFSETQ in the germline V gene. Unmatched junction bases numbered 5, after V lost 4 bases and J lost 8 bases. The chain's CDR3 is CASSGDRGGGYTF. CDR3 in DNA: TGCGCCAGCAGCGGGGACAGGGGAGGCGGCTACACCTTC.

This chain connects TRBV11-2 to TRBJ2-3, with D unresolved. The germline V gene has CDR1 SGHAT and CDR2 FQNNGV. There are 12 residues in the CDR3. Trimming removed 0 bases at V and 11 bases at J, with 9 bases between. The CDR3 reads CASSLDLGGQYF. In DNA, the CDR3 is TGTGCCAGCAGCTTAGACCTGGGTGGGCAGTATTTT.

This sequence joins TRBV3-1 (or the pseudogene TRBV3-2) and TRBJ2-1; TRBD1 is a possible D gene (5 bases). The CDR3 sequence is 17 residues long. Trimming shortened V by 1 base and J by 8 bases, and 21 bases separated the two germline ends. The V gene's germline CDR1 is LGHDT and CDR2 YNNKEL (reference sequence). The CDR3 region has the DNA TGTGCCAGCAGCCAAGGTCTAGGCCAGGGCCCCCCTTATGAGCAGTTCTTC. This sequence encodes CASSQGLGQGPPYEQFF.

V usage is TRBV9 and J usage is TRBJ2-4, with 7 bases identical to TRBD1. Trimming took 3 bases from V and 0 from J; bases not matched to a gene: 3. Germline V lookup: CDR1 SGDLS, CDR2 YYNGEE. This CDR3 comprises 15 residues. The CDR3 here is CASSEGGLAKNIQYF. The CDR3 bases are TGTGCCAGCAGCGAAGGGGGCCTAGCCAAAAACATTCAGTACTTC.

A few counts support this clone. The chain joins TRBV18 to TRBJ1-3; no clear D gene. The germline CDR1 and CDR2 sequences are KGHSH and LQKENI. The V gene lost 1 base and the J gene lost 0 bases, with 13 bases spanning the gap. The CDR3 loop spans 17 amino acids. The CDR3 region has the DNA TGTGCCAGCTCACCACGGGCGGTTCCGAGCTCTGGAAACACCATATATTTT. Translating gives CASSPRAVPSSGNTIYF.

The chain is built from TRBV19 and TRBJ2-2; TRBD1 agrees at 8 bases. CDR1 is LNHDA and CDR2 is SQIVND in the germline V gene (reference sequence). V lost 9 bases to trimming and J lost 6 bases; unmatched junction nucleotides: 6. This CDR3 is built from 13 residues. CDR3 sequence: CARTGQGPGELFF. The CDR3 region has the DNA TGTGCCAGGACCGGACAGGGCCCCGGGGAGCTGTTTTTT.

The rearrangement joins TRBV6-5 to TRBJ2-6; possibly TRBD1 for D (6 bases). The V end lost 7 bases, the J end lost 2 bases, and 12 bases lay between the germline ends. The germline CDR1 and CDR2 sequences are MNHEY and SVGAGI. The CDR3 consists of 15 residues. The CDR3 sequence is CASTPSGAGANVLTF. DNA for the CDR3: TGTGCCAGCACTCCTTCAGGGGCTGGGGCCAACGTCCTGACTTTC.